This is a list of T cell receptor beta chains from one sample in a study of T cells expressing NK-cell markers. TCRdb reanalyzed the 5' RACE reads, giving one entry per CDR3 protein sequence and no DNA. The specimen's table records 350,000 to 500,000 distinct CDR3 sequences. Sequencing input: blood T cells: a sorted CD56 or NKG2C T cell subset, CD4+ or CD8+ T cells, or bulk PBMC T cells (not recorded which). The source of these receptors is a woman aged 18 to 69 in good health. Both conserved end residues are part of each CDR3.

j_call | v_call | cdr3_aa
TRBJ1-1 | TRBV11-2 | CASSLIISPFEAFF
TRBJ2-1 | TRBV14 | CASSLMTGPYNEQFF
TRBJ2-7 | TRBV12-3/TRBV12-4 | CASSFSLAGLYEQYF
TRBJ2-1 | TRBV15 | CATSKGREVTYNEQFF
TRBJ1-5 | TRBV27 | CASSTSQGLYQPQHF
TRBJ2-7 | TRBV6-1 | CASSERGTYEQYF
TRBJ1-1 | TRBV7-8 | CASSSLQGTEAFF
TRBJ2-3 | TRBV29-1 | CSVNGQGTSWSDTQYF
TRBJ2-5 | TRBV20-1 | CSASYRDLTQETQYF
TRBJ2-3 | TRBV4-3 | CASSHAVRGADTQYF
TRBJ1-3 | TRBV11-2 | CASSTPGQGYGNTIYF
TRBJ2-7 | TRBV7-2 | CASGRAGSSYEQYF
TRBJ2-1 | TRBV11-2 | CASSLAGENMNEQFF
TRBJ2-5 | TRBV6-1 | CASNPAGGPAETQYF
TRBJ2-3 | TRBV5-8 | CASSRRADTQYF